The 14 T cell receptor beta chains below come from one sample, sequenced in a study of blood T cell repertoires in COVID-19. TCRdb keeps only in-frame clones here, not all; method: immunoSEQ multiplex PCR. In the table there are 300,000 or so clones, around 87% of which are singletons. The sample taken for sequencing was peripheral blood. The source of these receptors is a woman aged 50 to 60 who had recovered from COVID-19.

The J gene is TRBJ2-4, the V gene TRBV27; D perhaps matches TRBD2 (6 bases). Trimming cost V 7 bases and J 8 bases, with 15 bases left between them. The CDR3 runs to 13 residues. In germline, CDR1 is MNHEY, CDR2 SMNVEV (reference sequence). The CDR3 sequence: CASTPPPGDIQYF. CDR3 bases: TGTGCCAGCACCCCCCCACCGGGGGACATTCAGTACTTC.

The chain carries TRBV2 and TRBJ1-6; TRBD1 matches at 9 bases. J was trimmed by 9 bases and V by 2 bases; bases with no gene match: 5. The CDR3 is 15 residues long. CDR1 SNHLY and CDR2 FYNNEI come from the germline V gene. The CDR3 here is CASSERTGEGSPLHF. The CDR3 bases are TGTGCCAGCAGTGAACGGACAGGGGAGGGTTCACCCCTCCACTTT. Looking up the rest from reference TRBV2 and TRBJ1-6 gives the full variable domain: EPEVTQTPSHQVTQMGQEVILRCVPISNHLYFYWYRQILGQKVEFLVSFYNNEISEKSEIFDDQFSVERPDGSNFTLKIRSTKLEDSAMYFCASSERTGEGSPLHFGNGTRLTVT.

This clone was seen a handful of times. J is TRBJ2-6 and V is TRBV5-1; 8 nucleotides line up with TRBD1. The CDR3 loop spans 18 amino acids. V lost 0 bases to trimming and J lost 2 bases; unmatched junction nucleotides: 7. Germline V gives CDR1 SGHRS, CDR2 YFSETQ. CDR3 residues: CASSLGTGGAAGANVLTF. DNA for the CDR3: TGCGCCAGCAGCTTGGGCACAGGGGGTGCGGCTGGGGCCAACGTCCTGACTTTC.

CDR3: CASSLARVAEAFF. The CDR3 nucleotides are TGTGCCAGCAGCTTGGCCAGGGTCGCTGAAGCTTTCTTT. The rearrangement links TRBV5-6 to TRBJ1-1; D is perhaps TRBD1 (5 bases). The germline V and J ends were trimmed by 0 bases and 6 bases, with 9 bases remaining between them. Germline CDR1 SGHDT, CDR2 YYEEEE. The CDR3 consists of 13 residues.

The V and J genes are TRBV28 and TRBJ2-5; 15 nucleotides match TRBD2. There are 16 residues in the CDR3. Germline V gene lookup returns CDR1 MDHEN and CDR2 SYDVKM. V was pared by 3 bases and J by 5 bases, with 4 bases of the junction left unmatched. CDR3 DNA: TGTGCCAGCAGTTTCCGCGGGACTAGCGGGAGGGAGACCCAGTACTTC. Its protein is CASSFRGTSGRETQYF.

This clone was counted once. The V gene is TRBV5-4, the J gene TRBJ2-2; 8 bases are a match to TRBD1. The ends lost 2 bases at V and 2 bases at J; junction bases unmatched: 5. This CDR3 has 16 residues. Germline CDR1 is SGHNT and CDR2 is YYREEE (reference sequence). DNA of the CDR3: TGTGCCAGCAGCTTCTCCGGGACAGGAAACACCGGGGAGCTGTTTTTT. Protein product: CASSFSGTGNTGELFF.

V and J are TRBV7-2 and TRBJ2-5; 13 positions agree with TRBD2. Trimming cost V 2 bases and J 5 bases; bases outside gene matches: 8. This CDR3 is built from 17 residues. CDR1 is SGHTA, CDR2 FQGNSA, per germline. CDR3 loop: CASSLTGTSGVLETQYF. The CDR3 nucleotides read TGTGCCAGCAGCTTAACCGGGACTAGCGGGGTTCTCGAGACCCAGTACTTC.

This chain connects TRBV5-6 to TRBJ2-7; D gene ambiguous. CDR1 is SGHDT, CDR2 YYEEEE, per germline. Trimming stripped 3 bases from V and 0 bases from J, with 16 bases between. CDR3 size: 16 residues. The CDR3 coding sequence is TGTGCCAGCAGCTCCCGCGGTTACGACGGCTCCTACGAGCAGTACTTC. The encoded protein is CASSSRGYDGSYEQYF.

The chain recombines TRBV6-1 with TRBJ2-3; 7 nucleotides match TRBD1. In germline, CDR1 is MNHNS, CDR2 SASEGT. The CDR3 contains 15 residues. J lost 6 bases, V lost 3 bases, and 9 bases had no gene match. The CDR3 protein is CASSESQGETDTQYF. CDR3 DNA: TGTGCCAGCAGTGAGTCCCAGGGGGAGACGGATACGCAGTATTTT.

The J gene is TRBJ2-7, the V gene TRBV28, with a tentative D call TRBD2 (6 bases). The germline V and J ends were trimmed by 4 bases and 1 base, with 11 bases remaining between them. Germline V gene data show CDR1 as MDHEN and CDR2 as SYDVKM. The CDR3 is 14 residues long. The CDR3 DNA sequence: TGTGCCAGCAGTTGGCTAGCGCGATCCTACGAGCAGTACTTC. This codes for CASSWLARSYEQYF. Variable domain in full (rest from reference TRBV28 and TRBJ2-7): DVKVTQSSRYLVKRTGEKVFLECVQDMDHENMFWYRQDPGLGLRLIYFSYDVKMKEKGDIPEGYSVSREKKERFSLILESASTNQTSMYLCASSWLARSYEQYFGPGTRLTVT.

This chain uses TRBV2 with TRBJ2-7; TRBD1 matches at 9 bases. Germline V lookup: CDR1 SNHLY, CDR2 FYNNEI. Trimming at V came to 6 bases and at J to 7 bases, leaving 10 bases not matched to a gene. CDR3 length equals 14 residues. In nucleotides, the CDR3 is TGTGCCAGCAGGGGGGACAGGGCGAGCGGAGAGCAGTACTTC. Translating gives CASRGDRASGEQYF.

The chain is built from TRBV19 and TRBJ1-4, with 8 bases lining up with TRBD1. This CDR3 is built from 15 residues. CDR1 LNHDA and CDR2 SQIVND come from the germline V gene (reference sequence). V trimming: 3 bases; J trimming: 6 bases; junction bases outside the gene matches: 6. The CDR3 sequence: CASSMGTGGHEKLFF. The CDR3 DNA is TGTGCCAGTAGTATGGGTACAGGGGGACATGAAAAACTGTTTTTT.

V is TRBV9 and J is TRBJ2-2; TRBD2 might be the D (6 bases). CDR1 is SGDLS and CDR2 is YYNGEE in the germline V gene. The CDR3 covers 16 residues. The ends were cut back, 3 bases at V and 7 bases at J, with 19 bases in the middle. CDR3 bases: TGTGCCAGCAGCGAGGGACCGGGACGGAGGGGCGGGGAGCTGTTTTTT. It specifies CASSEGPGRRGGELFF.

The chain recombines TRBV28 with TRBJ2-7; 10 nucleotides line up with TRBD2. Per the germline V gene, CDR1 is MDHEN and CDR2 is SYDVKM. Losses at the gene ends were 5 bases for V and 6 bases for J; bases not matched to a gene: 7. The CDR3 runs to 14 residues. CDR3 sequence reads: CASSLAGAQSEQYF. The CDR3 DNA reads as TGTGCCAGCAGTCTAGCGGGAGCACAGTCCGAGCAGTACTTC.